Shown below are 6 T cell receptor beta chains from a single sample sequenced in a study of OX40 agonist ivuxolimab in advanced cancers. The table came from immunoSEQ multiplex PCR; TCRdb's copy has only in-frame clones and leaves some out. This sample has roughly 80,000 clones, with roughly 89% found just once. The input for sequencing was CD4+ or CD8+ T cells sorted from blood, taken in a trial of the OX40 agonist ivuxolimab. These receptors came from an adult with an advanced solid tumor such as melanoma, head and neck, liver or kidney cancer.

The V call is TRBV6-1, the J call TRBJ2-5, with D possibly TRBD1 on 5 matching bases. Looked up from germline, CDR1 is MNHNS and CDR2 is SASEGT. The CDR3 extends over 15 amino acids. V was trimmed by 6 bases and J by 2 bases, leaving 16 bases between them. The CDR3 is CASSIGPSGQETQYF. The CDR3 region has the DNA TGTGCCAGCAGCATCGGGCCATCAGGGCAAGAGACCCAGTACTTC.

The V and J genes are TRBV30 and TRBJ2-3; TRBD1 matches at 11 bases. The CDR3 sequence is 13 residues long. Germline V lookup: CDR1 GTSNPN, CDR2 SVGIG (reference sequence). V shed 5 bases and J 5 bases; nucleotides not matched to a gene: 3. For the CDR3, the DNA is TGTGCCTGGGGACAGGGGGCGGGAGATACGCAGTATTTT. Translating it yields CAWGQGAGDTQYF.

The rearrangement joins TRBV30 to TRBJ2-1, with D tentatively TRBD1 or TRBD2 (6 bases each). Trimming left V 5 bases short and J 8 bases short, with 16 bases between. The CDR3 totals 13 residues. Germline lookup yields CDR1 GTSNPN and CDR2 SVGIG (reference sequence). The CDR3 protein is CAWEKGGADEQFF. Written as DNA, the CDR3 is TGTGCCTGGGAGAAGGGGGGAGCCGATGAGCAGTTCTTC. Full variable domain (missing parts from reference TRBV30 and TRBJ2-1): SQTIHQWPATLVQPVGSPLSLECTVEGTSNPNLYWYRQAAGRGLQLLFYSVGIGQISSEVPQNLSASRPQDRQFILSSKKLLLSDSGFYLCAWEKGGADEQFFGPGTRLTVL.

This chain's CDR3 is CASSPGTGELFF. The CDR3 DNA is TGTGCCAGCAGCCCCGGTACCGGGGAGCTGTTTTTT. The chain has TRBV11-3 and TRBJ2-2; D is unclear. Germline CDR1 is SGHNT and CDR2 is YENEEA. There are 12 residues in the CDR3. V lost 5 bases and J lost 5, with 6 bases in between.

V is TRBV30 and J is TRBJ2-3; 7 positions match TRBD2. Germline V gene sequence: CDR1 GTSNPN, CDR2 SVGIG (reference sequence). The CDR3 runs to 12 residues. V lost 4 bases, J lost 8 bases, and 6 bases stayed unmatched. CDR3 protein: CAWTKPGGTQYF. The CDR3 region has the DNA TGTGCCTGGACAAAACCGGGAGGTACGCAGTATTTT.

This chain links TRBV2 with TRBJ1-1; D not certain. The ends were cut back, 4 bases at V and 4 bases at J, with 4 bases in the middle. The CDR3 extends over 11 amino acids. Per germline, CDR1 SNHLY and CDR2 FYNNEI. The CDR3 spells CASSAFTEAFF. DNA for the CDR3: TGTGCCAGCAGTGCTTTCACTGAAGCTTTCTTT.